This entry lists 21 T cell receptor beta chains sequenced from one sample in a study of T cells after somatic rescue of genetic block. Some clones are missing from TCRdb's copy, which holds only in-frame ones; the method was immunoSEQ multiplex PCR. The sample includes tens of thousands of clones, approximately 96% of them seen just once. The material sequenced was peripheral blood mononuclear cells (PBMCs). Receptors were obtained from a child younger than two.

The chain couples TRBV6-1 to TRBJ2-7; TRBD2 matches 11 bases. Germline V gene sequence: CDR1 MNHNS, CDR2 SASEGT. The CDR3 has 14 residues. V shed 7 bases, J shed 4 bases, and the junction held 6 bases outside the gene matches. CDR3 bases: TGTGCCAGCACCTATAGCGGGAGGGGGTACGAGCAGTACTTC. Residues: CASTYSGRGYEQYF.

In DNA, the CDR3 is TGTGCCAGTAGTATAGTTGGGCTTTTGGGTAATGAGCAGTTCTTC. Translation: CASSIVGLLGNEQFF. The chain uses TRBV19 and TRBJ2-1; no clear D gene. The CDR3 is 15 amino acids. Between the trimmed V and J ends, which lost 1 base and 7 bases, there was a span of 14 bases. From germline, CDR1 is LNHDA and CDR2 SQIVND (reference sequence).

DNA of the CDR3: TGTGCCAGCAGTGACGAGGCTGGGCAGCCCCAGCATTTT. This sequence encodes CASSDEAGQPQHF. This chain links TRBV6-4 with TRBJ1-5, with D hard to call. The CDR3 has 13 residues. The germline V gene has CDR1 MRHNA and CDR2 SNTAGT. The germline V and J ends were trimmed by 2 bases and 7 bases, with 9 bases remaining between them.

This chain links TRBV7-9 with TRBJ2-2, with 10 bases that match TRBD2. There are 15 residues in the CDR3. The V gene end was trimmed by 4 bases and the J gene end by 3 bases; junction bases not matched to a gene: 2. Looked up from germline, CDR1 is SEHNR and CDR2 is FQNEAQ (reference sequence). The CDR3 nucleotides are TGTGCCAGCAGCTCTAGCGGGGGCTACACCGGGGAGCTGTTTTTT. Protein product: CASSSSGGYTGELFF.

The chain links TRBV2 to TRBJ2-1; TRBD1 or TRBD2 may be the D gene (5 bases each). The CDR3 has 15 amino acids. Per the germline V gene, CDR1 is SNHLY and CDR2 is FYNNEI. The V end lost 2 bases, the J end lost 3 bases, and 11 bases lay between the germline ends. CDR3 sequence: CASSERDLLYNEQFF. CDR3 nucleotide sequence: TGTGCCAGCAGTGAAAGGGACCTACTCTACAATGAGCAGTTCTTC.

The rearrangement uses TRBV14 and TRBJ2-6; D is ambiguous. This CDR3 has 13 residues. Germline V gene lookup returns CDR1 SGHDN and CDR2 FVKESK. V lost 3 bases, J lost 3 bases, and 3 bases lay in between. CDR3 sequence reads: CASSQGGANVLTF. DNA for the CDR3: TGTGCCAGCAGCCAGGGTGGGGCCAACGTCCTGACTTTC.

The J gene is TRBJ2-3, the V gene TRBV2, with 7 bases aligning to TRBD2. CDR3 size: 17 residues. Germline CDR1 is SNHLY and CDR2 is FYNNEI. V lost 8 bases and J lost 0; bases outside the gene matches: 14. The CDR3 DNA follows: TGTGCCAGCTCTGAGCGGGACTTTTGGGCTAGCACAGATACGCAGTATTTT. It is translated as CASSERDFWASTDTQYF. The whole variable domain, remainder taken from reference TRBV2 and TRBJ2-3, is EPEVTQTPSHQVTQMGQEVILRCVPISNHLYFYWYRQILGQKVEFLVSFYNNEISEKSEIFDDQFSVERPDGSNFTLKIRSTKLEDSAMYFCASSERDFWASTDTQYFGPGTRLTVL.

The V gene is TRBV2, the J gene TRBJ2-3; 7 bases fit TRBD2. V shed 4 bases, J shed 0 bases, and the junction held 7 bases outside the gene matches. The germline CDR1 and CDR2 sequences are SNHLY and FYNNEI. This CDR3 is built from 16 residues. CDR3 in DNA: TGTGCCAGCAGTGCAGCGGGTAGCGGGAGCACAGATACGCAGTATTTT. Residues: CASSAAGSGSTDTQYF.

The V and J genes are TRBV2 and TRBJ2-7, with D tentatively TRBD1 or TRBD2 (6 bases each). The V end was cut by 1 base, the J end by 4 bases, with 14 bases between. Germline V gene data show CDR1 as SNHLY and CDR2 as FYNNEI. The CDR3 has 15 amino acids. The CDR3 loop reads CASSEGMGGFYEQYF. CDR3 bases: TGTGCCAGCAGTGAAGGGATGGGGGGCTTTTACGAGCAGTACTTC.

This chain connects TRBV6-6 to TRBJ2-7, with a possible D match to TRBD2 (6 bases). The V end lost 5 bases, the J end lost 3 bases, and 8 bases lay between the germline ends. Germline assignment: CDR1 MNHNY and CDR2 SVGAGI (reference sequence). The CDR3 sequence is 12 residues long. DNA for the CDR3: TGTGCCAGCAGTCCGGAGGGCTACGAGCAGTACTTC. This sequence encodes CASSPEGYEQYF.

The CDR3 here is CASSRDRGRNQPQHF. Written as DNA, the CDR3 is TGTGCCAGTAGTAGGGACAGGGGGCGCAATCAGCCCCAGCATTTT. This sequence joins TRBV19 and TRBJ1-5; 12 bases line up with TRBD1. V gave up 4 bases and J gave up 2 bases; unmatched junction bases: 0. Germline V lookup: CDR1 LNHDA, CDR2 SQIVND (reference sequence). This CDR3 comprises 15 residues.

The gene calls are TRBV5-1 and TRBJ2-1, with D possibly TRBD1 on 5 matching bases. V lost 1 base, J lost 2 bases, and 10 bases lay in between. Germline V gene lookup returns CDR1 SGHRS and CDR2 YFSETQ. The CDR3 runs to 15 residues. In DNA, the CDR3 is TGCGCCAGCAGCTTGAGGGCGACAGCCTACAATGAGCAGTTCTTC. Protein product: CASSLRATAYNEQFF.

This clone was detected only a few times. The chain combines TRBV27 with TRBJ2-5; D remains unclear. Trimming cost V 0 bases and J 1 base, with 0 bases left between them. The germline CDR1 and CDR2 sequences are MNHEY and SMNVEV (reference sequence). The CDR3 has 12 amino acids. The CDR3 region has the DNA TGTGCCAGCAGTTTATCCCAAGAGACCCAGTACTTC. As protein: CASSLSQETQYF.

CDR3 in amino acids: CSVDARPGQAAYNEQFF. Here the CDR3 DNA reads TGCAGCGTTGATGCCCGCCCGGGACAAGCCGCCTACAATGAGCAGTTCTTC. The J gene is TRBJ2-1, the V gene TRBV29-1, with D possibly matching TRBD1 (6 bases). The CDR3 is 17 amino acids. Germline CDR1 SQVTM, CDR2 ANQGSEA. V was clipped by 3 bases and J by 2 bases, with 20 bases between them.

For this clone: The junction does not match germline at one end; this may be a read error. This rearrangement joins TRBV7-7 to TRBJ2-5; D possibly uses TRBD1 or TRBD2 (7 bases each). This CDR3 is built from 14 residues. The germline V gene has CDR1 SSHAT and CDR2 FNYEAQ (reference sequence). This chain's CDR3 is CASSPRQGGGTQYF. The CDR3 coding sequence is TGTGCTAGCAGCCCGAGACAGGGCGGGGGGACCCAGTACTTC.

V usage is TRBV29-1 and J usage is TRBJ1-2, with D tentatively TRBD1 (5 bases). CDR3 length: 11 residues. The V gene lost 6 bases and the J gene lost 4 bases, with 9 bases spanning the gap. In germline, CDR1 is SQVTM, CDR2 ANQGSEA. CDR3 sequence (DNA): TGCAGCGTCGGTGACAGCTATGGCTACACCTTC. Protein product: CSVGDSYGYTF.

The chain couples TRBV7-2 to TRBJ2-2, with 7 bases fitting TRBD2. Germline CDR1 SGHTA, CDR2 FQGNSA. Trimming at V came to 3 bases and at J to 4 bases, leaving 11 bases not matched to a gene. CDR3 length: 17 amino acids. Here the CDR3 reads CASSFRSGVGITGELFF. For the CDR3, the DNA is TGTGCCAGCAGCTTCCGGAGCGGGGTTGGGATCACCGGGGAGCTGTTTTTT.

V gene TRBV7-9 combines with J gene TRBJ2-3, with D possibly being TRBD2 (8 bases). The CDR3 sequence is 15 residues long. From germline, CDR1 is SEHNR and CDR2 FQNEAQ (reference sequence). Trimming removed 5 bases from V and 5 bases from J, with 17 bases in between. CDR3 protein: CASSPGGLEGDTQYF. DNA for the CDR3: TGTGCCAGCAGCCCAGGGGGACTAGAAGGAGATACGCAGTATTTT.

The CDR3 nucleotides are TGTGCCAGCAGCTTACAGAATTCACCCCTCCACTTT. Its translation is CASSLQNSPLHF. This chain uses TRBV7-6 with TRBJ1-6; D call uncertain. Trimming stripped 2 bases from V and 7 bases from J, with 3 bases between. Germline CDR1 and CDR2: SGHVS and FNYEAQ. The CDR3 runs to 12 residues.

The chain links TRBV7-9 to TRBJ2-2; D tentatively reads TRBD1 or TRBD2 (6 bases each). There are 15 residues in the CDR3. The ends were cut back, 2 bases at V and 2 bases at J, with 9 bases in the middle. Looked up from germline, CDR1 is SEHNR and CDR2 is FQNEAQ (reference sequence). The chain's CDR3 is CASSLRGANTGELFF. The CDR3 DNA reads TGTGCCAGCAGCTTAAGGGGGGCCAACACCGGGGAGCTGTTTTTT.

The chain combines TRBV19 with TRBJ2-7; 12 bases fit TRBD2. Trimming at V came to 4 bases and at J to 4 bases, leaving 2 bases not matched to a gene. The germline V gene has CDR1 LNHDA and CDR2 SQIVND (reference sequence). The CDR3 length is 14 residues. The CDR3 spells CASSRLAGVYEQYF. DNA of the CDR3: TGTGCCAGTAGTAGACTAGCGGGAGTTTACGAGCAGTACTTC. Complete variable domain (other parts from reference TRBV19 and TRBJ2-7): DGGITQSPKYLFRKEGQNVTLSCEQNLNHDAMYWYRQDPGQGLRLIYYSQIVNDFQKGDIAEGYSVSREKKESFPLTVTSAQKNPTAFYLCASSRLAGVYEQYFGPGTRLTVT.